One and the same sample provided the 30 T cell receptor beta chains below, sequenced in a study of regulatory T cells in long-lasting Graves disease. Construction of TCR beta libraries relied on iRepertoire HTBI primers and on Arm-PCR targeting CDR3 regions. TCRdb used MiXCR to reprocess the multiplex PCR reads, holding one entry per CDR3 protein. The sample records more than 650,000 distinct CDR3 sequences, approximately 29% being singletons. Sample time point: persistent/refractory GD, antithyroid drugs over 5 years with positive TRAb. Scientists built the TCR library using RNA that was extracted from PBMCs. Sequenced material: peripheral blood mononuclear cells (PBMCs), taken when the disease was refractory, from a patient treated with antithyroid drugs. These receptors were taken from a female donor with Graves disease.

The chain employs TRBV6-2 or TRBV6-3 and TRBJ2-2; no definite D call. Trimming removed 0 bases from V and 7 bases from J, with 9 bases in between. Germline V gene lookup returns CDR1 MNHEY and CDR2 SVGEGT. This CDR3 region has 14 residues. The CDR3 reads CASSYSYGSGELFF. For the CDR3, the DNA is TGTGCCAGCAGTTACTCCTACGGTAGCGGGGAGCTGTTTTTT.

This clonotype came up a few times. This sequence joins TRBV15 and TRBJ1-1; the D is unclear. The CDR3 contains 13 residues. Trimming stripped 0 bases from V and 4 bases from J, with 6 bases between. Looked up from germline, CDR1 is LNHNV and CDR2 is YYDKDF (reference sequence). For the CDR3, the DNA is TGTGCCACCAGCAGAGATCGAGTCACTGAAGCTTTCTTT. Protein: CATSRDRVTEAFF. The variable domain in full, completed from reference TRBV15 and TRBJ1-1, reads DAMVIQNPRYQVTQFGKPVTLSCSQTLNHNVMYWYQQKSSQAPKLLFHYYDKDFNNEADTPDNFQSRRPNTSFCFLDIRSPGLGDTAMYLCATSRDRVTEAFFGQGTRLTVV.

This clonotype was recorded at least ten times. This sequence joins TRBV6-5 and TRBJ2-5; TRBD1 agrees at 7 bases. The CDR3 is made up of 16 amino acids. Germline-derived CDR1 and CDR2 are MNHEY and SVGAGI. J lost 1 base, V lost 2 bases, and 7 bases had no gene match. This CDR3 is CASSYLMTGLQETQYF. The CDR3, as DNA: TGTGCCAGCAGTTACCTAATGACAGGGCTCCAAGAGACCCAGTACTTC.

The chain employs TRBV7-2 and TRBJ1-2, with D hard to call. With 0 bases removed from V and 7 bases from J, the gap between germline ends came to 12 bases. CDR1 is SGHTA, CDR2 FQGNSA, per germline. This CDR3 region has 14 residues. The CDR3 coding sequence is TGTGCCAGCAGCTTAGCGTGGAAGGGATCTGGCTACACCTTC. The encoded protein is CASSLAWKGSGYTF.

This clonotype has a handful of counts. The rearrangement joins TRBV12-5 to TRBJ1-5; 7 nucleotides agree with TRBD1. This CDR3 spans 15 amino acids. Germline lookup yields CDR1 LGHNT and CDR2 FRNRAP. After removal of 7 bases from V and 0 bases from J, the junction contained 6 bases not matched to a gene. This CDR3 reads CASVTGAYSNQPQHF. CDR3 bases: TGTGCTAGTGTAACAGGGGCTTATAGCAATCAGCCCCAGCATTTT.

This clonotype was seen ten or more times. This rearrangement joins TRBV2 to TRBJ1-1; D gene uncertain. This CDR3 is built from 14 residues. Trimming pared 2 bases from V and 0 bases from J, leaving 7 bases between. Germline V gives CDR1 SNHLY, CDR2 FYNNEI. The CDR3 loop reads CASSERRLNTEAFF. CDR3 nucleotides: TGTGCCAGCAGTGAAAGACGGTTGAACACTGAAGCTTTCTTT.

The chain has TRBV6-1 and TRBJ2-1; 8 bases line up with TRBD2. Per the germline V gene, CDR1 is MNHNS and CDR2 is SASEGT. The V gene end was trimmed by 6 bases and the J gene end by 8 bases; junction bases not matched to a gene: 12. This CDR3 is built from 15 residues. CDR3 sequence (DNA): TGTGCCAGCAGCGAGGGGTGGACTAGCCGGCATGAGCAGTTCTTC. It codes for CASSEGWTSRHEQFF.

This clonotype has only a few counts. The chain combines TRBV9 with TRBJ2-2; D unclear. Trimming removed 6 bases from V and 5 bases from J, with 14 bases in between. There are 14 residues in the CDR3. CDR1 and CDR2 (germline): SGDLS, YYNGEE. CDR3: CASTGLGWTGELFF. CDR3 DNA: TGTGCCAGCACCGGGCTGGGTTGGACCGGGGAGCTGTTTTTT. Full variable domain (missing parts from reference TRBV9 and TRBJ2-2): DSGVTQTPKHLITATGQRVTLRCSPRSGDLSVYWYQQSLDQGLQFLIQYYNGEERAKGNILERFSAQQFPDLHSELNLSSLELGDSALYFCASTGLGWTGELFFGEGSRLTVL.

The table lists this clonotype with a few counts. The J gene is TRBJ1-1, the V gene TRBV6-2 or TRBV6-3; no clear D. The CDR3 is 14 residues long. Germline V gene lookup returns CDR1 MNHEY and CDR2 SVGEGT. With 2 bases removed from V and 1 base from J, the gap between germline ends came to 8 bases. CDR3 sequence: CASSYTAPNTEAFF. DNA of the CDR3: TGTGCCAGCAGTTACACGGCCCCGAACACTGAAGCTTTCTTT.

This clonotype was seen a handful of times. CDR3 bases: TGCAGCGTTGATACTGTCTATGGCTACACCTTC. Translating it yields CSVDTVYGYTF. The chain links TRBV29-1 to TRBJ1-2; D gene unclear. Germline V CDR1 and CDR2: SQVTM, ANQGSEA. The V and J ends lost 3 bases and 4 bases respectively, with 6 bases between them. This CDR3 region has 11 residues.

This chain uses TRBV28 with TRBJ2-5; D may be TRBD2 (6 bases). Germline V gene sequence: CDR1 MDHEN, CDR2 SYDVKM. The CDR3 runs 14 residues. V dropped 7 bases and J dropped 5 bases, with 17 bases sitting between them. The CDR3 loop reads CASILRVGGETQYF. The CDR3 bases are TGTGCCAGCATCCTTAGGGTAGGAGGGGAGACCCAGTACTTC.

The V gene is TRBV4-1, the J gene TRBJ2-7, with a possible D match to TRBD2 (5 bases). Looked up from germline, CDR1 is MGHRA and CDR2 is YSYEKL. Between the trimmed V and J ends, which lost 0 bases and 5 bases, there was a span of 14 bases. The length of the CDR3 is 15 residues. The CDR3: CASSQEWERHNEQYF. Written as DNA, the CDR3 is TGCGCCAGCAGCCAAGAGTGGGAGAGGCATAACGAGCAGTACTTC.

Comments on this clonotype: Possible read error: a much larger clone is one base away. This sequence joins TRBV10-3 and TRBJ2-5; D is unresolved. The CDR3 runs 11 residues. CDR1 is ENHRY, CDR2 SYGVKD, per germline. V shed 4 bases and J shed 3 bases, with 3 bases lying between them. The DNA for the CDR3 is TGTGCCATCAGTGTAGAAGAGACCCAGTACTTC. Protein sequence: CAISVEETQYF.

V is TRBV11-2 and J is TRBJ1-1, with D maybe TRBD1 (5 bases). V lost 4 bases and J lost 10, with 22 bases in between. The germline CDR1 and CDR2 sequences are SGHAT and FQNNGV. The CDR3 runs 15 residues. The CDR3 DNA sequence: TGTGCCAGCAGCTCCACCCCTAGAGAGGGGCTCCGAGCTTTCTTT. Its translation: CASSSTPREGLRAFF.

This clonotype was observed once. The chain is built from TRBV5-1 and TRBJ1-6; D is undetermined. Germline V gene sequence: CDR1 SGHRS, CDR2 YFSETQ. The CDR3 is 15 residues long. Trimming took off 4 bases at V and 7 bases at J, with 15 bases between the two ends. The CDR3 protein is CASSPDPGRNSPLHF. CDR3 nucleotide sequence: TGCGCCAGCAGCCCTGACCCCGGGAGGAATTCACCCCTCCACTTT.

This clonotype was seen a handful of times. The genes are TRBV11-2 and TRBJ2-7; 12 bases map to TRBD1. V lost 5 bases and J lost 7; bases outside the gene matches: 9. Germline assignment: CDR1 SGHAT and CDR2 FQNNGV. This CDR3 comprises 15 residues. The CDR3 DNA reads TGTGCCAGCAGCCCAGGGACAGGGGGCCTATGGGAGCAGTACTTC. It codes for CASSPGTGGLWEQYF.

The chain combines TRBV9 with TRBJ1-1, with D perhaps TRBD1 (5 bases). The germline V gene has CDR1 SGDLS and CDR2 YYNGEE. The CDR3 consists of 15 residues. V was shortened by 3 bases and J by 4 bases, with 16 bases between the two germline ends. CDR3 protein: CASSALAGGGTEAFF. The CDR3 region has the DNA TGTGCCAGCAGCGCCCTGGCCGGTGGGGGCACTGAAGCTTTCTTT.

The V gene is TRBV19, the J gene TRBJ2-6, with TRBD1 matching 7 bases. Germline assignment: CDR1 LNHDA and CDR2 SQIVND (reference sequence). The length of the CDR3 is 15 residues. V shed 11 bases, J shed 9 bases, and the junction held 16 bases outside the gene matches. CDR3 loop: CAGTRDSCGYNVLTF. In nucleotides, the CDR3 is TGTGCCGGAACCCGGGACAGCTGTGGATACAACGTCCTGACTTTC. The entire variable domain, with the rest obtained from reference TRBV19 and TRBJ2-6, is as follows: DGGITQSPKYLFRKEGQNVTLSCEQNLNHDAMYWYRQDPGQGLRLIYYSQIVNDFQKGDIAEGYSVSREKKESFPLTVTSAQKNPTAFYLCAGTRDSCGYNVLTFGAGSRLTVL.

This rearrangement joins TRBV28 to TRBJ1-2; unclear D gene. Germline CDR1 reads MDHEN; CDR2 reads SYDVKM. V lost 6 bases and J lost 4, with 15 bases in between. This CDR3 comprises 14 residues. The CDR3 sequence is CASSSGGLSYGYTF. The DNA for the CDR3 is TGTGCCAGCAGCTCCGGCGGCCTTTCCTATGGCTACACCTTC.

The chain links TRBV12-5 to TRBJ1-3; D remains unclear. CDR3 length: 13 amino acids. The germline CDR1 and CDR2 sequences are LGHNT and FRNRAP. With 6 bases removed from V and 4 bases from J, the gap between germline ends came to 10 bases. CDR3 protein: CASGLITGNTIYF. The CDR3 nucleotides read TGTGCTAGTGGCCTCATCACGGGAAACACCATATATTTT.

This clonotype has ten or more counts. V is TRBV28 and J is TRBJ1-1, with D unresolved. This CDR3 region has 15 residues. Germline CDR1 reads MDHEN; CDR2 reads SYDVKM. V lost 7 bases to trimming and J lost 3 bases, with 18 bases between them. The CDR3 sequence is CASTSWVGPDTEAFF. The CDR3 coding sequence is TGTGCCAGCACCTCCTGGGTAGGGCCGGACACTGAAGCTTTCTTT.

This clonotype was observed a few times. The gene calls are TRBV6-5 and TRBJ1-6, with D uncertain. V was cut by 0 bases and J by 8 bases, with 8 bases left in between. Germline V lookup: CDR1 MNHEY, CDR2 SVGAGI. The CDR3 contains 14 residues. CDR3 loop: CASSYSISDSPLHF. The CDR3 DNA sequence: TGTGCCAGCAGTTACTCGATTTCGGATTCACCCCTCCACTTT.

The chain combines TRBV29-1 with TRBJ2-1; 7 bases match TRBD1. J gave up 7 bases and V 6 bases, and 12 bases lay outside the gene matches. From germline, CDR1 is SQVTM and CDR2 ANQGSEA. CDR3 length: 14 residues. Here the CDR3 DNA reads TGCAGCGTCGATCCGCACTTGGGACAGAATGAGCAGTTCTTC. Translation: CSVDPHLGQNEQFF.

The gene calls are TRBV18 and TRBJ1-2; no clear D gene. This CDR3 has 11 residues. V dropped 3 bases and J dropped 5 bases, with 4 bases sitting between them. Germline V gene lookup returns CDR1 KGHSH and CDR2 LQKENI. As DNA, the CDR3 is TGTGCCAGCTCACCCAAGTATGGCTACACCTTC. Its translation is CASSPKYGYTF.

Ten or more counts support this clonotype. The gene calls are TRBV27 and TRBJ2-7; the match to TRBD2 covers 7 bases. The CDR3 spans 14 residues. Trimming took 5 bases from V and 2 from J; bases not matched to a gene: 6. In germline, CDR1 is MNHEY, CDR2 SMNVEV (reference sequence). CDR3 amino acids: CASSLTSATYEQYF. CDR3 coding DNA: TGTGCCAGCAGTCTCACTAGCGCCACCTACGAGCAGTACTTC.

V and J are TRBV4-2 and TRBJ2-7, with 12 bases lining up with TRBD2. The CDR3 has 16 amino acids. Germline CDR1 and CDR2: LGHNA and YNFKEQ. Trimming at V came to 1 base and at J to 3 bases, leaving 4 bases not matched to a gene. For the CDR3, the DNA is TGTGCCAGCAGCCAAGGGACTAGCGGGGAGTTCTACGAGCAGTACTTC. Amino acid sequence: CASSQGTSGEFYEQYF.

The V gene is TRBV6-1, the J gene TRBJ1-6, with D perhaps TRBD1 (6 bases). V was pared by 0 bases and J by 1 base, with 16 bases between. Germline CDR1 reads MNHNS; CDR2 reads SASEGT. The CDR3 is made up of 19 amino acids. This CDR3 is CASSEAQGTMESYNSPLHF. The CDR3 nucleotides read TGTGCCAGCAGTGAAGCCCAAGGGACAATGGAATCCTATAATTCACCCCTCCACTTT.

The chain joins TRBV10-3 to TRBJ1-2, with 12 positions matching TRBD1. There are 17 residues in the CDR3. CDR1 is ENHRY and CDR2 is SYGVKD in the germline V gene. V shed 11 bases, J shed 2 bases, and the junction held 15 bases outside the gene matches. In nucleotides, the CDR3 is TGTGCCGTGACCGGGACAGGGGGCCATATCCCCAACTATGGCTACACCTTC. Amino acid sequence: CAVTGTGGHIPNYGYTF.

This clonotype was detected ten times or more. The CDR3 reads CASSETGRTNEKLFF. The CDR3 region has the DNA TGTGCCAGCAGTGAGACAGGGAGGACTAATGAAAAACTGTTTTTT. The chain combines TRBV28 with TRBJ1-4; 7 positions match TRBD1. The CDR3 has 15 amino acids. The germline V gene has CDR1 MDHEN and CDR2 SYDVKM. Trimming took 5 bases from V and 2 from J; bases not matched to a gene: 5. Based on the CDR3 plus reference TRBV28 and TRBJ1-4, the full variable domain is DVKVTQSSRYLVKRTGEKVFLECVQDMDHENMFWYRQDPGLGLRLIYFSYDVKMKEKGDIPEGYSVSREKKERFSLILESASTNQTSMYLCASSETGRTNEKLFFGSGTQLSVL.

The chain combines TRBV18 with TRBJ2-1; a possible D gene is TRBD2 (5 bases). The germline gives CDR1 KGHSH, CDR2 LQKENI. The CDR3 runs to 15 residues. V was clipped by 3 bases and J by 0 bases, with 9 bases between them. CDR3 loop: CASSPEGNSYNEQFF. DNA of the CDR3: TGTGCCAGCTCACCCGAGGGCAACTCCTACAATGAGCAGTTCTTC.